These 3 T cell receptor beta chains came from one sample sequenced in a study of blood T cell repertoires in COVID-19. Assay: immunoSEQ multiplex PCR; the TCRdb copy retains only in-frame clones and omits some. The sample lists 130,000 to 150,000 clones, about 79% occurring once. Source material: peripheral blood. These receptors came from a man aged 55-75 years with active or convalescent COVID-19.

The chain couples TRBV4-3 to TRBJ2-4, with 9 bases lining up with TRBD1. V was clipped by 4 bases and J by 5 bases; unmatched bases: 12. Germline V CDR1 and CDR2: LGHNA, YSLEER. The CDR3 length is 17 residues. CDR3 protein: CASSPHFMRTGENIQYF. Here the CDR3 DNA reads TGCGCCAGCAGCCCTCATTTCATGAGGACAGGGGAAAACATTCAGTACTTC.

J is TRBJ1-1 and V is TRBV4-1; 11 bases are shared with TRBD1. V lost 8 bases and J lost 0; bases outside the gene matches: 8. The germline V gene encodes CDR1 MGHRA and CDR2 YSYEKL. The CDR3 covers 16 residues. CDR3 coding DNA: TGCGCCAGCGCTCCGGGACAGGGGGAATTGAACACTGAAGCTTTCTTT. It is translated as CASAPGQGELNTEAFF.

This clone was seen a few times. The chain carries TRBV6-2 or TRBV6-3 and TRBJ2-5; TRBD2 aligns across 9 bases. Germline V gives CDR1 MNHEY, CDR2 SVGEGT. The CDR3 length is 13 residues. V was clipped by 5 bases and J by 6 bases; unmatched bases: 4. The CDR3 DNA sequence: TGTGCCAGCAGTATTAGCGGGGGACAGACCCAGTACTTC. As protein: CASSISGGQTQYF.